Below are 2 T cell receptor beta chains sequenced from a single sample in a study of cytomegalovirus exposure and HLA in healthy donors (dated by TCRdb to between 2016 and 2019). Library preparation was by the immunoSEQ multiplex PCR assay. A mixture of 60 forward primers for TCR Vbeta segments and 13 reverse primers for TCR Jbeta segments was used in the multiplex PCR. The clones in this table, taken by TCRdb from immuneACCESS, are in-frame only. Not every clone is retained; where verified, under half of the shortfall comes from an unresolved V gene, and the cause of the rest is unknown. The sample table holds 100,000 to 150,000 clones, of which around 85% were seen once. Over 1.5% of the sample comes from the top ten. The material sequenced was PBMCs. These receptors were taken from a boy under 18 in good health and CMV-seronegative.

V is TRBV29-1 and J is TRBJ1-2; D is perhaps TRBD1 (6 bases). V gave up 3 bases and J gave up 7 bases, with 12 bases separating them. This CDR3 contains 12 residues. Germline V gene data show CDR1 as SQVTM and CDR2 as ANQGSEA. The CDR3, as DNA: TGCAGCGTTGAGGGGGGGCGTTGTGGCTACACCTTC. It codes for CSVEGGRCGYTF.

The chain joins TRBV9 to TRBJ2-1; TRBD2 agrees at 12 bases. The length of the CDR3 is 15 residues. J gave up 4 bases and V 1 base, and 0 bases lay outside the gene matches. Germline V CDR1 and CDR2: SGDLS, YYNGEE. CDR3 region: CASSVLAGGYNEQFF. In DNA form, the CDR3 reads TGTGCCAGCAGCGTACTAGCGGGGGGGTACAATGAGCAGTTCTTC.